Below, 11 T cell receptor beta chains from the same sample are listed, as sequenced in a study of PD-L1 blockade in urothelial cancer. The time point denotes: pretreatment peripheral blood. Some clones are missing from TCRdb's copy, which holds only in-frame ones; the method was immunoSEQ multiplex PCR. The sample has about 63,000 clones, roughly 76% seen once. The sample consisted of PBMCs, taken around atezolizumab (anti-PD-L1) treatment. These receptors were taken from a man aged 65-85 years with urothelial cancer.

This clone has a single count. The chain recombines TRBV2 with TRBJ1-1; D remains unclear. The V gene's germline CDR1 is SNHLY and CDR2 FYNNEI. V was trimmed by 4 bases and J by 4 bases, leaving 7 bases between them. CDR3 length: 12 amino acids. The CDR3 bases are TGTGCCAGCAGTGTCGTGAGCACTGAAGCTTTCTTT. It is translated as CASSVVSTEAFF.

In DNA, the CDR3 is TGTGCCAGCAGTGCTCGGGACAGGGGGCTGACGTACTTC. Translation: CASSARDRGLTYF. The V call is TRBV6-1, the J call TRBJ2-7; 12 bases line up with TRBD1. Trimming took 4 bases from V and 12 from J; bases not matched to a gene: 7. This CDR3 region has 13 residues. The V gene's germline CDR1 is MNHNS and CDR2 SASEGT.

This clone appeared once. This chain links TRBV15 with TRBJ2-1, with a tentative D call TRBD2 (6 bases). The germline CDR1 and CDR2 sequences are LNHNV and YYDKDF (reference sequence). CDR3 length: 16 residues. Trimming cost V 2 bases and J 4 bases, with 15 bases left between them. The CDR3 sequence: CATSRPSDIKYNEQFF. CDR3 bases: TGTGCCACCAGCAGACCTAGCGATATAAAGTACAATGAGCAGTTCTTC.

The chain combines TRBV7-2 with TRBJ1-2, with TRBD1 identical over 7 bases. Germline CDR1 SGHTA, CDR2 FQGNSA. The CDR3 runs to 12 residues. The V gene end was trimmed by 5 bases and the J gene end by 7 bases; junction bases not matched to a gene: 4. CDR3: CASSADRVGYTF. CDR3 DNA: TGTGCCAGCAGCGCCGACAGGGTTGGCTACACCTTC.

The V call is TRBV15, the J call TRBJ2-3; 7 nucleotides line up with TRBD2. Germline V gives CDR1 LNHNV, CDR2 YYDKDF (reference sequence). There are 14 residues in the CDR3. V shed 1 base, J shed 5 bases, and the junction held 3 bases outside the gene matches. The CDR3 here is CATSRGSGGDTQYF. The CDR3 nucleotides are TGTGCCACCAGCAGAGGATCGGGGGGAGATACGCAGTATTTT.

CDR3 residues: CASGKGANTEAFF. For the CDR3, the DNA is TGTGCCAGCGGTAAGGGGGCTAACACTGAAGCTTTCTTT. V gene TRBV2 combines with J gene TRBJ1-1; 7 bases align to TRBD1. The CDR3 runs to 13 residues. With V trimmed by 8 bases and J by 2 bases, 5 bases remained unmatched. Germline values: CDR1 SNHLY, CDR2 FYNNEI. The whole variable domain, remainder taken from reference TRBV2 and TRBJ1-1, is EPEVTQTPSHQVTQMGQEVILRCVPISNHLYFYWYRQILGQKVEFLVSFYNNEISEKSEIFDDQFSVERPDGSNFTLKIRSTKLEDSAMYFCASGKGANTEAFFGQGTRLTVV.

The chain is built from TRBV19 and TRBJ2-1; TRBD1 agrees at 12 bases. This CDR3 comprises 17 residues. After removal of 0 bases from V and 5 bases from J, the junction contained 5 bases not matched to a gene. Germline CDR1 reads LNHDA; CDR2 reads SQIVND (reference sequence). The DNA for the CDR3 is TGTGCCAGTAGTATAGATCGGGGGACAGGGGGCCACAATGAGCAGTTCTTC. Protein product: CASSIDRGTGGHNEQFF.

V and J are TRBV5-6 and TRBJ2-3; 7 bases match TRBD2. The CDR3 spans 16 residues. Trimming at V came to 9 bases and at J to 0 bases, leaving 13 bases not matched to a gene. Per germline, CDR1 SGHDT and CDR2 YYEEEE. CDR3 sequence: CATSLRLASSTDTQYF. CDR3 DNA sequence: TGTGCCACTAGCCTCCGACTAGCCTCTAGCACAGATACGCAGTATTTT.

V and J are TRBV18 and TRBJ1-1; TRBD1 matches at 8 bases. The junction had 2 bases not matched to a gene; V was cut back by 4 bases and J by 1 base. From germline, CDR1 is KGHSH and CDR2 LQKENI. The CDR3 runs 14 residues. For the CDR3, the DNA is TGTGCCAGCTCACGGGACAGGCAGAACACTGAAGCTTTCTTT. Translated, it gives CASSRDRQNTEAFF.

This clone is a singleton in its sample. The chain combines TRBV5-1 with TRBJ1-3, with D tentatively TRBD1 (5 bases). The CDR3 is 14 amino acids. V lost 4 bases, J lost 0 bases, and 8 bases lay in between. Germline loops: CDR1 SGHRS, CDR2 YFSETQ. The CDR3: CASSAQGSGNTIYF. The CDR3 DNA reads TGCGCCAGCAGCGCGCAGGGCTCTGGAAACACCATATATTTT.

As DNA, the CDR3 is TGTGCCAGCAGGTGGGACAGGGAGTACGAGCAGTACTTC. It yields the protein CASRWDREYEQYF. The gene calls are TRBV2 and TRBJ2-7; 9 bases agree with TRBD1. Germline loops: CDR1 SNHLY, CDR2 FYNNEI. There are 13 residues in the CDR3. V shed 6 bases and J 4 bases; nucleotides not matched to a gene: 4.